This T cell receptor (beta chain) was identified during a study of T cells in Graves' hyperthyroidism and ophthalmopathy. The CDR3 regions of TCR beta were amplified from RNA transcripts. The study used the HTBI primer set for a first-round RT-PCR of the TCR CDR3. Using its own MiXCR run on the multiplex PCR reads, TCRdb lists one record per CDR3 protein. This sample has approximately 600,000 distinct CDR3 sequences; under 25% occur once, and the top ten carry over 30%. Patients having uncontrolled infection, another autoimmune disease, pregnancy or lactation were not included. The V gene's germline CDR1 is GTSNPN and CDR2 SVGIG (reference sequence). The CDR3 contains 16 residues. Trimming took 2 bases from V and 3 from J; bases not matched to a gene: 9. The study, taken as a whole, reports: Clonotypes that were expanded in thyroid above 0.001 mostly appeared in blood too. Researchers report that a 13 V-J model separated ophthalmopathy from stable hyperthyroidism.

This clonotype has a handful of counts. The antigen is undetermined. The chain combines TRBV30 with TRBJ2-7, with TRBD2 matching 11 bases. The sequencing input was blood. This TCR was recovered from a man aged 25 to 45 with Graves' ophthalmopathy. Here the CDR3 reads CAWSPLSGRVGYEQYF. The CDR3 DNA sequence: TGTGCCTGGAGTCCCCTTAGCGGGAGGGTCGGCTACGAGCAGTACTTC. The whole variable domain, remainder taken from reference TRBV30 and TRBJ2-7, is SQTIHQWPATLVQPVGSPLSLECTVEGTSNPNLYWYRQAAGRGLQLLFYSVGIGQISSEVPQNLSASRPQDRQFILSSKKLLLSDSGFYLCAWSPLSGRVGYEQYFGPGTRLTVT.